This T cell receptor (beta chain) was identified in a study of T-cell memory formation after mild COVID-19. V dropped 2 bases and J dropped 0 bases, with 10 bases sitting between them. Germline assignment: CDR1 SQVTM and CDR2 ANQGSEA. The CDR3 runs 15 residues. TCRdb reanalysed the 5' RACE reads using MiXCR and keeps one entry per CDR3 protein. The table has about 150,000 distinct CDR3 sequences, around 15% seen once. The sample comprised PBMCs or a T cell subset sorted from them (not recorded which). V and J are TRBV29-1 and TRBJ2-2; D is perhaps TRBD1 or TRBD2 (5 bases each). The TCR originated in an adult woman who had mild COVID-19 (a few samples of this study predate the infection). Cell type and time point are not known. DNA for the CDR3: TGCAGCGTTGAACCGAGGGACCCGAACACCGGGGAGCTGTTTTTT. Protein sequence: CSVEPRDPNTGELFF.